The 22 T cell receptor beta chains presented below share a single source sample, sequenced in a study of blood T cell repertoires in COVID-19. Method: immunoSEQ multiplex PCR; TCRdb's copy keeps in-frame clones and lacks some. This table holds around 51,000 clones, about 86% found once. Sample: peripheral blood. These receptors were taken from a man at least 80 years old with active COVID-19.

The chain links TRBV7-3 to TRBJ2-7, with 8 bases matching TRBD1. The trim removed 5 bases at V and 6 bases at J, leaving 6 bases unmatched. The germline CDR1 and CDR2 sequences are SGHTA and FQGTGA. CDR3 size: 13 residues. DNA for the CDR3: TGTGCCAGCAGCGGAGGACAGGGACGCGAGCAGTACTTC. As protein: CASSGGQGREQYF.

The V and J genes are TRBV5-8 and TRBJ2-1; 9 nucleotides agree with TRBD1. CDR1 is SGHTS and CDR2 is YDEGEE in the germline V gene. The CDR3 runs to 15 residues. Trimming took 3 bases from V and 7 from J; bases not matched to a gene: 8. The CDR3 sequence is CASSSGQGIGNEQFF. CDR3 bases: TGTGCCAGCAGCTCGGGACAGGGAATAGGTAATGAGCAGTTCTTC.

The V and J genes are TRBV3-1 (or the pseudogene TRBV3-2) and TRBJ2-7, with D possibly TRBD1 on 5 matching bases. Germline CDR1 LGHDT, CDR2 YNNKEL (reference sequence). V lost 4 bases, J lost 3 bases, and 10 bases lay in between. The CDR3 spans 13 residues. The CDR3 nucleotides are TGTGCCAGCAGCCTTTTAGGGGTCTACGAGCAGTACTTC. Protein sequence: CASSLLGVYEQYF.

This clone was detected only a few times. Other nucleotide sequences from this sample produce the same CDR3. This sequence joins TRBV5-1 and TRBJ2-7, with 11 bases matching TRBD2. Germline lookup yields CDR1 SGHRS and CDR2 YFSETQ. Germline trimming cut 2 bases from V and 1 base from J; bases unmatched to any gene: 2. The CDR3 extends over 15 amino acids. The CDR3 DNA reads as TGCGCCAGCAGCTTCACTAGCGGGAGTTCCTACGAGCAGTACTTC. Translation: CASSFTSGSSYEQYF.

The CDR3: CASSESGLAGAGNNEQFF. In nucleotides, the CDR3 is TGCGCCAGCAGTGAGTCGGGACTAGCGGGAGCCGGTAACAATGAGCAGTTCTTC. J is TRBJ2-1 and V is TRBV10-2; 14 bases map to TRBD2. This CDR3 is built from 18 residues. Unmatched junction bases numbered 6, after V lost 0 bases and J lost 5 bases. Germline CDR1 and CDR2: WSHSY and SAAADI.

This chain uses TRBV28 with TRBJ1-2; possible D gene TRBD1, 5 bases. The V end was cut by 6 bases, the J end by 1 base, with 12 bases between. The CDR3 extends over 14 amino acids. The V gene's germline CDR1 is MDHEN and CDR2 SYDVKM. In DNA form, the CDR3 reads TGTGCCAGCAGAGGTGCCGACAGTAACTATGGCTACACCTTC. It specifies CASRGADSNYGYTF.

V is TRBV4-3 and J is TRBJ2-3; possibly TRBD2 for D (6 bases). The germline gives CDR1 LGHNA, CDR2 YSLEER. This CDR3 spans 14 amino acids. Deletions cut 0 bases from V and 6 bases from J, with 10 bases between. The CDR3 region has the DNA TGCGCCAGCAGCCAAGATTGGAGGGCCGATACGCAGTATTTT. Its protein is CASSQDWRADTQYF.

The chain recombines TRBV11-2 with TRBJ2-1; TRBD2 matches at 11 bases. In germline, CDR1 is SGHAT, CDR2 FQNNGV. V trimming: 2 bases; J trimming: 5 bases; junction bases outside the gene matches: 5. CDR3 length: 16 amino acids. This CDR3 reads CASSLRLAGGHNEQFF. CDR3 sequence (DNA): TGTGCCAGCAGCTTAAGATTAGCGGGAGGGCACAATGAGCAGTTCTTC.

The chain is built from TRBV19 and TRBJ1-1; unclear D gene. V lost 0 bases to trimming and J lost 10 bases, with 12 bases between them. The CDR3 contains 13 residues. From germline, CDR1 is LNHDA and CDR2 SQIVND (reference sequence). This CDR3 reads CASSIDDVEGAFF. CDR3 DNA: TGTGCCAGTAGTATAGATGACGTGGAGGGAGCTTTCTTT.

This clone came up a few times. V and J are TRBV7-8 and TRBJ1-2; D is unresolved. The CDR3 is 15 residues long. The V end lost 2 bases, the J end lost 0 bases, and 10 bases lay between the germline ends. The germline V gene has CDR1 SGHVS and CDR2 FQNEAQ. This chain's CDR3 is CASSLFRVANYGYTF. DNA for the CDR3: TGTGCCAGCAGCTTATTCCGGGTAGCTAACTATGGCTACACCTTC.

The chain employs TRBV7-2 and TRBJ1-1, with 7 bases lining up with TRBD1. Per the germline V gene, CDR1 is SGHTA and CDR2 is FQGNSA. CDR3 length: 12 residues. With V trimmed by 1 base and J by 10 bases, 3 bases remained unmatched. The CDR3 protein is CASSLERGPAFF. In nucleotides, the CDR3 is TGTGCCAGCAGCTTAGAAAGGGGGCCAGCTTTCTTT.

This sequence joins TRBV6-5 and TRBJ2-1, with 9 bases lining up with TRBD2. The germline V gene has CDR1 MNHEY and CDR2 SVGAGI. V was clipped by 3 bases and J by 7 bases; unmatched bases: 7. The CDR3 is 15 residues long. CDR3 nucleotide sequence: TGTGCCAGCAGTTATTGGCGGGAGGGCCGGAATGAGCAGTTCTTC. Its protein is CASSYWREGRNEQFF.

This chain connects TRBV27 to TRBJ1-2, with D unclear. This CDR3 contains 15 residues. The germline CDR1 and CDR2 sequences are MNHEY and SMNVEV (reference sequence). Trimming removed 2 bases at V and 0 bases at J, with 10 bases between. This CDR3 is CASSLGTGTNYGYTF. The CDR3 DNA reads TGTGCCAGCAGTTTAGGTACCGGTACTAACTATGGCTACACCTTC.

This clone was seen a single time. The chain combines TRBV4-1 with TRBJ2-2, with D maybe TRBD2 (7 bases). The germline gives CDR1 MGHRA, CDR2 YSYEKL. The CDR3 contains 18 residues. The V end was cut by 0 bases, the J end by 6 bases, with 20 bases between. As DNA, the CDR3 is TGCGCCAGCAGCCAAGAGGGCCGCAGGGGAGGGGCGGCCGGGGAGCTGTTTTTT. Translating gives CASSQEGRRGGAAGELFF.

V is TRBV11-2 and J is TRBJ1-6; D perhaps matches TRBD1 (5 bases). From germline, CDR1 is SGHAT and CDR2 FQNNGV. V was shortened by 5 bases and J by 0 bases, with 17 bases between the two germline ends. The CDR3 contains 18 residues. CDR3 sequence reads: CASSPTGQKSSYNSPLHF. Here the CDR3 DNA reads TGTGCCAGCAGCCCAACCGGACAAAAGAGCTCCTATAATTCACCCCTCCACTTT.

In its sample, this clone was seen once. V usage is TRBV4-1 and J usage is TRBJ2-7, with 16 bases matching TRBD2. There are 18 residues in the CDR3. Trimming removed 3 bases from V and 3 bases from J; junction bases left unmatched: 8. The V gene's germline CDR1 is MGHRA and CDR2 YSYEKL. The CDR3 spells CASSQVGLAGGSSYEQYF. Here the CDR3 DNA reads TGCGCCAGCAGCCAGGTGGGACTAGCGGGAGGGTCAAGCTACGAGCAGTACTTC.

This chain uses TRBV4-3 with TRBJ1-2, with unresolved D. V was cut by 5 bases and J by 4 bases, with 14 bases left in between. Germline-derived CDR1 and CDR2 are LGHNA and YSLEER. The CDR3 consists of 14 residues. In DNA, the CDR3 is TGCGCCAGCAGCTCTTCGCGTGGGCCCTATGGCTACACCTTC. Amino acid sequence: CASSSSRGPYGYTF.

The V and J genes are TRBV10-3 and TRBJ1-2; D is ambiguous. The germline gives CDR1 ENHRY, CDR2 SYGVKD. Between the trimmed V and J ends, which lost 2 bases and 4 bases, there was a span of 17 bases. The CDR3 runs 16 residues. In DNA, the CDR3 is TGTGCCATCAGTGAGCCCCGGGGAGGCGCGGGCTATGGCTACACCTTC. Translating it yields CAISEPRGGAGYGYTF.

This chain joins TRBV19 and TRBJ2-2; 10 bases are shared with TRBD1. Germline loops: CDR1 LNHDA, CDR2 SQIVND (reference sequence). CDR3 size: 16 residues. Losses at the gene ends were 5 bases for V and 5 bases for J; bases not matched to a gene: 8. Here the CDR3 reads CASSFGQGVRTGELFF. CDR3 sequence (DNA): TGTGCCAGTAGTTTCGGACAGGGGGTTAGGACCGGGGAGCTGTTTTTT.

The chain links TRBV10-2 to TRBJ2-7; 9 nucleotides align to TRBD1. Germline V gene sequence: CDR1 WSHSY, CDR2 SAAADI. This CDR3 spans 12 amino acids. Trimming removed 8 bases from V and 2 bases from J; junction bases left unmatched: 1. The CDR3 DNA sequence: TGCGCCAGCGGGACAGGGACCTACGAGCAGTACTTC. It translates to CASGTGTYEQYF.

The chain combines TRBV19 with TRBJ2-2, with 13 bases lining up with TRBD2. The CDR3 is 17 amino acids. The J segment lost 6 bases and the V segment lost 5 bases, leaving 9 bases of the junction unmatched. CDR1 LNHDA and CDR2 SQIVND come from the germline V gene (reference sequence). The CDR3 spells CASSPLAGGPLPGELFF. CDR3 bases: TGTGCCAGTAGTCCACTAGCGGGAGGGCCCCTGCCCGGGGAGCTGTTTTTT. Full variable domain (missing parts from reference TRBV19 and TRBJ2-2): DGGITQSPKYLFRKEGQNVTLSCEQNLNHDAMYWYRQDPGQGLRLIYYSQIVNDFQKGDIAEGYSVSREKKESFPLTVTSAQKNPTAFYLCASSPLAGGPLPGELFFGEGSRLTVL.

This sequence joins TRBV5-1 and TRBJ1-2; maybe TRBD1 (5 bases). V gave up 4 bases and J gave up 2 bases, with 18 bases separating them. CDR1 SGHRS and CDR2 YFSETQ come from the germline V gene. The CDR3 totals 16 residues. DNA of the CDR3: TGCGCCAGCAGCCCGGGGGGAGCCACATCAAACTATGGCTACACCTTC. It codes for CASSPGGATSNYGYTF.